A single sample gave rise to the 25 T cell receptor beta chains below, sequenced in a study of somatic mutations in cytotoxic T cells in rheumatoid arthritis. Clones were read by immunoSEQ multiplex PCR, and TCRdb kept only the in-frame ones, dropping some. In the table there are 14,000 or so clones, just under 80% of which are singletons. The sample comprised CD8+ T cells sorted from blood. The source of these receptors is an adult with rheumatoid arthritis.

In this sample, this clone turned up a few times. The genes are TRBV4-1 and TRBJ1-5; no clear D. The CDR3 is 15 residues long. Germline CDR1 reads MGHRA; CDR2 reads YSYEKL. Trimming pared 2 bases from V and 3 bases from J, leaving 11 bases between. The CDR3 DNA follows: TGCGCCAGCAGCCAATCTCTGGGGATCAATCAGCCCCAGCATTTT. It is translated as CASSQSLGINQPQHF.

A single count supports this clone. The gene calls are TRBV7-7 and TRBJ2-1; 8 bases match TRBD2. The germline gives CDR1 SSHAT, CDR2 FNYEAQ (reference sequence). The CDR3 extends over 15 amino acids. Trimming at V came to 5 bases and at J to 3 bases, leaving 6 bases not matched to a gene. DNA of the CDR3: TGTGCCAGCAGCCGAACTAGCGGAAACTACAATGAGCAGTTCTTC. As protein: CASSRTSGNYNEQFF. Variable domain in full (rest from reference TRBV7-7 and TRBJ2-1): GAGVSQSPRYKVTKRGQDVTLRCDPISSHATLYWYQQALGQGPEFLTYFNYEAQPDKSGLPSDRFSAERPEGSISTLTIQRTEQRDSAMYRCASSRTSGNYNEQFFGPGTRLTVL.

By its share, this clone is medium-sized. The rearrangement uses TRBV5-1 and TRBJ1-1; D is uncertain. The CDR3 length is 15 residues. The germline gives CDR1 SGHRS, CDR2 YFSETQ. Trimming left V 0 bases short and J 4 bases short, with 13 bases between. The CDR3: CASSLDTGWGTEAFF. For the CDR3, the DNA is TGCGCCAGCAGCTTGGATACCGGTTGGGGCACTGAAGCTTTCTTT.

The chain employs TRBV19 and TRBJ1-5; D perhaps matches TRBD1 (6 bases). The CDR3 is 16 amino acids. The germline CDR1 and CDR2 sequences are LNHDA and SQIVND (reference sequence). The V end lost 5 bases, the J end lost 0 bases, and 14 bases lay between the germline ends. CDR3 bases: TGTGCCAGTAGTCCCCGGACAGTATATAGCAATCAGCCCCAGCATTTT. Translated, it gives CASSPRTVYSNQPQHF.

This clone was found once. This chain uses TRBV13 with TRBJ2-7; D uncertain. Trimming removed 6 bases from V and 3 bases from J, with 12 bases in between. Germline CDR1 and CDR2: PRHDT and FYEKMQ (reference sequence). This CDR3 comprises 13 residues. CDR3 in amino acids: CASRAISLYEQYF. CDR3 DNA: TGTGCCAGCAGAGCTATAAGCCTCTACGAGCAGTACTTC.

The V gene is TRBV7-9, the J gene TRBJ2-1; D is possibly TRBD1 or TRBD2 (6 bases each). Trimming took 4 bases from V and 6 from J, leaving 16 bases between them. This CDR3 is built from 15 residues. Germline V gene sequence: CDR1 SEHNR, CDR2 FQNEAQ (reference sequence). The DNA for the CDR3 is TGTGCCAGCAGCTCCCCCAGGGGAGCGGGCAATGAGCAGTTCTTC. Its protein product is CASSSPRGAGNEQFF.

The CDR3 sequence: CASSQDAFPGEQFF. CDR3 nucleotide sequence: TGTGCCAGCAGCCAAGACGCCTTCCCCGGGGAGCAGTTCTTC. The chain recombines TRBV4-2 with TRBJ2-1, with unresolved D. The CDR3 runs 14 residues. Germline V gene data show CDR1 as LGHNA and CDR2 as YNFKEQ. Trimming left V 0 bases short and J 10 bases short, with 13 bases between.

This sequence joins TRBV6-5 and TRBJ2-3; D is unresolved. The V end lost 0 bases, the J end lost 4 bases, and 8 bases lay between the germline ends. CDR1 and CDR2 from the germline V gene are MNHEY and SVGAGI. The CDR3 sequence is 14 residues long. The CDR3 spells CASSYSGSADTQYF. The CDR3 bases are TGTGCCAGCAGTTACTCCGGGTCTGCAGATACGCAGTATTTT.

V and J are TRBV7-6 and TRBJ1-1, with D unclear. CDR1 is SGHVS and CDR2 is FNYEAQ in the germline V gene. CDR3 length: 13 residues. V gave up 1 base and J gave up 1 base, with 4 bases separating them. CDR3: CASSLGRNTEAFF. The DNA for the CDR3 is TGTGCCAGCAGCTTAGGAAGGAACACTGAAGCTTTCTTT.

J is TRBJ2-7 and V is TRBV2; D is unresolved. The V gene's germline CDR1 is SNHLY and CDR2 FYNNEI. Between the trimmed V and J ends, which lost 3 bases and 6 bases, there was a span of 18 bases. The length of the CDR3 is 15 residues. The CDR3 reads CASSETTASFSEQYF. The CDR3 DNA is TGTGCCAGCAGTGAGACGACCGCATCCTTTAGCGAGCAGTACTTC.

This chain uses TRBV25-1 with TRBJ2-3; D may correspond to TRBD1 or TRBD2 (5 bases each). The CDR3 extends over 14 amino acids. Germline-derived CDR1 and CDR2 are MGHDK and SYGVNS. Deletions cut 7 bases from V and 2 bases from J, with 13 bases between. The CDR3, as DNA: TGTGCCAGCAACGGGGCAGGGTACACAGATACGCAGTATTTT. This codes for CASNGAGYTDTQYF.

This chain uses TRBV4-1 with TRBJ2-7, with 8 bases aligning to TRBD1. V lost 1 base, J lost 3 bases, and 5 bases stayed unmatched. The length of the CDR3 is 15 residues. Germline V gene lookup returns CDR1 MGHRA and CDR2 YSYEKL. CDR3 DNA: TGCGCCAGCAGCCAAGCGCGACAGGGGCTCTACGAGCAGTACTTC. Protein sequence: CASSQARQGLYEQYF.

In DNA form, the CDR3 reads TGTGCCAGCAGTCCACCCGGGTGGGGATTGGGAGAGACCCAGTACTTC. Amino acid sequence: CASSPPGWGLGETQYF. The chain is built from TRBV14 and TRBJ2-5; no clear D. The germline CDR1 and CDR2 sequences are SGHDN and FVKESK. The CDR3 is 16 residues long. Trimming took off 6 bases at V and 4 bases at J, with 21 bases between the two ends.

The rearrangement links TRBV7-8 to TRBJ1-5; the D gene is possibly TRBD1 (6 bases). Germline CDR1 reads SGHVS; CDR2 reads FQNEAQ. V was shortened by 5 bases and J by 9 bases, with 20 bases between the two germline ends. The CDR3 sequence is 15 residues long. CDR3 protein: CASSDRWDGQSPQHF. Here the CDR3 DNA reads TGTGCCAGCAGCGACAGGTGGGACGGCCAATCGCCCCAGCATTTT.

The rearrangement joins TRBV2 to TRBJ1-2; no definite D call. Germline V lookup: CDR1 SNHLY, CDR2 FYNNEI. V was clipped by 1 base and J by 0 bases, with 9 bases between them. The CDR3 covers 15 residues. CDR3 in DNA: TGTGCCAGCAGTGAAGGCGTCAGTACTAACTATGGCTACACCTTC. Translated, it gives CASSEGVSTNYGYTF.

In its sample, this clone was seen a few times. The V gene is TRBV27, the J gene TRBJ2-7; D is ambiguous. The CDR3 contains 16 residues. CDR1 and CDR2 from the germline V gene are MNHEY and SMNVEV (reference sequence). V shed 3 bases and J shed 4 bases, with 19 bases lying between them. The CDR3 region is CASSFGSGRSKYEQYF. The CDR3 bases are TGTGCCAGCAGTTTCGGTTCCGGCAGAAGCAAATACGAGCAGTACTTC.

This clone was seen once. The chain employs TRBV4-2 and TRBJ1-2; 8 bases map to TRBD1. J lost 7 bases, V lost 4 bases, and 8 bases had no gene match. Per germline, CDR1 LGHNA and CDR2 YNFKEQ. The CDR3 has 14 residues. CDR3 DNA: TGTGCCAGCAGCCTTACAAAACAGGGGGGTGGCTACACCTTC. This sequence encodes CASSLTKQGGGYTF.

The chain recombines TRBV7-8 with TRBJ2-2; D gene unclear. Trimming removed 7 bases from V and 3 bases from J, with 21 bases in between. The CDR3 length is 17 residues. The germline V gene encodes CDR1 SGHVS and CDR2 FQNEAQ. The CDR3, as DNA: TGTGCCAGCACCCCTGGAGTAGCCCACCTTTACACCGGGGAGCTGTTTTTT. Translation: CASTPGVAHLYTGELFF. The whole variable domain, remainder taken from reference TRBV7-8 and TRBJ2-2, is GAGVSQSPRYKVAKRGQDVALRCDPISGHVSLFWYQQALGQGPEFLTYFQNEAQLDKSGLPSDRFFAERPEGSVSTLKIQRTQQEDSAVYLCASTPGVAHLYTGELFFGEGSRLTVL.

The chain links TRBV15 to TRBJ2-2, with 8 bases fitting TRBD1. Trimming cost V 1 base and J 9 bases; bases outside gene matches: 7. This CDR3 region has 15 residues. Germline V gene data show CDR1 as LNHNV and CDR2 as YYDKDF (reference sequence). DNA for the CDR3: TGTGCCACCAGCAGAGCGGGACAGGAGTACCGGGAGCTGTTTTTT. It translates to CATSRAGQEYRELFF.

This clone was seen a handful of times. The chain joins TRBV7-9 to TRBJ2-6, with D perhaps being TRBD1 or TRBD2 (5 bases each). With 11 bases removed from V and 1 base from J, the gap between germline ends came to 12 bases. The CDR3 covers 14 residues. Germline CDR1 and CDR2: SEHNR and FQNEAQ (reference sequence). The CDR3 here is CAGTGRSGANVLTF. As DNA, the CDR3 is TGTGCCGGGACCGGGCGTTCTGGGGCCAACGTCCTGACTTTC.

The chain combines TRBV1 with TRBJ1-2. TRBV1 constitutes a pseudogene. The CDR3 sequence is 16 residues long. CDR3 sequence reads: CTSSSACLCKTYGYTF. In DNA form, the CDR3 reads TGCACCAGCAGCAGTGCCTGTTTGTGCAAGACCTATGGCTACACCTTC.

The chain links TRBV6-5 to TRBJ2-7, with 16 bases identical to TRBD2. The CDR3 runs 16 residues. Germline loops: CDR1 MNHEY, CDR2 SVGAGI. J lost 6 bases, V lost 2 bases, and 4 bases had no gene match. CDR3 sequence reads: CASSYGTSGRASEQYF. DNA for the CDR3: TGTGCCAGCAGTTACGGGACTAGCGGGAGGGCCTCCGAGCAGTACTTC.

The V and J genes are TRBV7-9 and TRBJ2-1, with TRBD2 matching over 8 bases. This CDR3 has 15 residues. Germline V gene data show CDR1 as SEHNR and CDR2 as FQNEAQ (reference sequence). The V gene end was trimmed by 5 bases and the J gene end by 12 bases; junction bases not matched to a gene: 15. Here the CDR3 DNA reads TGTGCCAGCAGCCCCGGACTAGCAATGAGGGGGGTGCAGTTCTTC. Amino acids: CASSPGLAMRGVQFF.

The chain carries TRBV7-9 and TRBJ1-1; D gene ambiguous. The V end was cut by 6 bases, the J end by 0 bases, with 8 bases between. Per the germline V gene, CDR1 is SEHNR and CDR2 is FQNEAQ (reference sequence). The CDR3 is made up of 13 amino acids. The CDR3 reads CASSYGMNTEAFF. The CDR3 nucleotides read TGTGCCAGCAGTTACGGAATGAACACTGAAGCTTTCTTT.

This clone is termed large. The chain is built from TRBV18 and TRBJ1-1; 8 nucleotides line up with TRBD1. The CDR3 runs 17 residues. Germline values: CDR1 KGHSH, CDR2 LQKENI. Trimming took 2 bases from V and 3 from J; bases not matched to a gene: 11. CDR3 amino acids: CASSPGQGVGPDTEAFF. The CDR3, as DNA: TGTGCCAGCTCACCAGGACAGGGAGTAGGACCGGACACTGAAGCTTTCTTT.